This entry features one TCR beta chain sequence. Its antigen is unknown. CDR1 and CDR2 (germline): SEHNR, FQNEAQ (reference sequence). CDR3 size: 13 residues. Deletions cut 6 bases from V and 1 base from J, with 9 bases between. This sample is drawn from a study of cytomegalovirus exposure and HLA in healthy donors. Study-wide findings and caveats: At a 0.05 false discovery rate, a later analysis found some 18,000 TCR beta sequences to be associated with HLA alleles.

Amplification used 60 Vbeta primers and 13 Jbeta primers. Sequencing was performed with immunoSEQ multiplex PCR; in TCRdb, only in-frame clones are kept and a portion is missing. Counted here are more than 150,000 clones, roughly 84% occurring once; the ten biggest clones make up approximately 0.26%. The chain has TRBV7-9 and TRBJ1-1; the D is unclear. The specimen was PBMCs. This receptor was obtained from a boy under 18 in good health and CMV-seronegative. The CDR3 nucleotides are TGTGCCAGCAGGTGGGCCCAGAACACTGAAGCTTTCTTT. Translation: CASRWAQNTEAFF.